This T cell receptor (beta chain) is drawn from a study of shared clonotypes between healthy human individuals. The wider study: The study drew on a couple of women and a few men aged 18 to 49 as donors.

As for this clone: No antigen is known for it.

CDR3 length equals 15 residues. Per the germline V gene, CDR1 is SGHRS and CDR2 is YFSETQ. With 3 bases removed from V and 0 bases from J, the gap between germline ends came to 10 bases. CD4+ cell separation produced CD45RA+ naive and CD45RA-negative memory subsets. General study results and limits: Sequencing depth was a factor that was expected to affect clonotype sharing among donors.

Libraries were prepared by immunoSEQ multiplex PCR; TCRdb keeps only in-frame clonotypes and omits some of them. This sample has around 2.5 million clones, with under 95% found just once. The rearrangement uses TRBV5-1 and TRBJ1-3; D perhaps matches TRBD1 (5 bases). Material for sequencing was naive CD4+ T cells from PBMCs. Noted subset: CD45RA+ positively selected. The TCR sequence derives from a man between 18 and 29 years old in good health. Some clones in this sample may be carry-over from other donors' samples. The CDR3 here is CASSSSGTSGNTIYF. CDR3 bases: TGCGCCAGCAGCTCCTCAGGGACCTCTGGAAACACCATATATTTT.